These T cell receptor beta chains were read from a single sample in a study of T cells in Graves' hyperthyroidism and ophthalmopathy. TCRdb ran MiXCR on the multiplex PCR reads and lists one entry per CDR3 protein. Of hundreds of thousands of distinct CDR3 sequences in the sample, about a sixth are singletons; the top ten hold less than 4.5%. The sample comprised blood. The receptors were sampled from a woman aged 25 to 39 with Graves' hyperthyroidism. CDR3s include the opening cysteine and the closing phenylalanine or tryptophan. A D gene is named only where the DNA matches it firmly. The listing skips clone size in some rows; elsewhere it reads once, few, many or a size class.

v_gene	d_gene	abundance	j_gene	CDR3aa	CDR3nt
TRBV2	NA	many	TRBJ2-3	CASSVSVTSTDTQYF	TGTGCCAGCAGTGTATCCGTTACTAGCACAGATACGCAGTATTTT
TRBV6-1	NA	NA	TRBJ1-2	CASSYDGGANYGYTF	TGTGCCAGCAGTTACGATGGGGGTGCTAACTATGGCTACACCTTC
TRBV29-1	TRBD2	NA	TRBJ2-7	CSVEGLADSYEQYF	TGCAGCGTGGAGGGGCTAGCGGACTCCTACGAGCAGTACTTC
TRBV27	NA	NA	TRBJ2-3	CATARLYRTDAQYF	TGTGCCACCGCCCGGTTGTACCGCACAGATGCGCAGTATTTT
TRBV29-1	TRBD2	many	TRBJ2-1	CSVKTSHEQFF	TGCAGCGTTAAGACTAGCCATGAGCAGTTCTTC
TRBV5-1	NA	many	TRBJ1-1	CASSSGRRNTEAFF	TGCGCCAGCAGCTCCGGCAGGCGGAACACTGAAGCTTTCTTT
TRBV10-2	TRBD2	many	TRBJ2-7	CASSPGLAGVDEQYF	TGCGCCAGCAGTCCGGGACTAGCGGGAGTTGACGAGCAGTACTTC
TRBV27	TRBD1	many	TRBJ1-2	CASSPGQGWGGYTF	TGTGCCAGCAGTCCGGGACAGGGATGGGGTGGCTACACCTTC
TRBV20-1	NA	many	TRBJ2-7	CSATPYYAGGYEQYF	TGCAGTGCAACCCCCTACTATGCTGGAGGCTACGAGCAGTACTTC
TRBV24-1	TRBD2	few	TRBJ2-1	CATSDLVSSGHNEQFF	TGTGCCACCAGTGATTTGGTGTCTAGCGGGCACAATGAGCAGTTCTTC
TRBV28	NA	few	TRBJ2-1	CASNRAGPAAQFF	TGTGCCAGCAATCGAGCGGGCCCGGCGGCGCAGTTCTTC
TRBV6-1	TRBD1	few	TRBJ1-1	CAAKPGTGVAEAFF	TGTGCCGCAAAACCCGGGACAGGGGTAGCTGAAGCTTTCTTT
TRBV6-1	TRBD1	few	TRBJ2-2	CASSIRTGWRDTGELFF	TGTGCCAGCAGTATACGGACAGGGTGGAGGGACACCGGGGAGCTGTTTTTT
TRBV11-2	NA	many	TRBJ2-3	CASTSDYTQYF	TGTGCCAGCACCTCGGACTATACGCAGTATTTT
TRBV10-3	NA	NA	TRBJ1-4	CAISDPDLGEKLFF	TGTGCCATCAGTGATCCCGATCTAGGAGAAAAACTGTTTTTT
TRBV10-1	TRBD2	many	TRBJ2-2	CASSKAGGIAGELFF	TGCGCCAGCAGTAAAGCGGGAGGGATCGCCGGGGAGCTGTTTTTT
TRBV28	NA	many	TRBJ1-1	CASENRENTEAFF	TGTGCCAGTGAAAACAGGGAGAACACTGAAGCTTTCTTT
TRBV27	TRBD1	many	TRBJ2-7	CASSYTTGGNEQYF	TGTGCCAGCAGTTACACGACAGGGGGCAACGAGCAGTACTTC
TRBV6-6	NA	many	TRBJ1-2	CASSYLPGDMNGYTF	TGTGCCAGCAGTTACCTCCCTGGAGATATGAATGGCTACACCTTC
TRBV20-1	NA	many	TRBJ2-3	CSASRPGAVSNTQYF	TGCAGTGCCTCCCGTCCGGGGGCCGTTAGCAATACGCAGTATTTT
TRBV7-2	TRBD1	few	TRBJ2-7	CASSPWDRAPGEQYF	TGTGCCAGCAGCCCGTGGGACAGGGCTCCGGGTGAGCAGTACTTC
TRBV28	NA	many	TRBJ2-1	CASSLFQEGNNEQFF	TGTGCCAGCAGTTTATTCCAGGAAGGGAACAATGAGCAGTTCTTC
TRBV6-1	TRBD1	few	TRBJ2-7	CASSPGQGMIYEQYF	TGTGCCAGCAGTCCTGGACAGGGGATGATCTACGAGCAGTACTTC
TRBV10-3	NA	NA	TRBJ1-5	CAISDSFYQPQHF	TGTGCCATCAGTGACAGTTTCTATCAGCCCCAGCATTTT
TRBV5-5	TRBD2	many	TRBJ2-1	CASSFRSGEGSYNEQFF	TGTGCCAGCAGCTTTCGGAGCGGGGAGGGGTCCTACAATGAGCAGTTCTTC
TRBV18	TRBD1	few	TRBJ1-2	CASSRGQGAFNYGYTF	TGTGCCAGCTCACGGGGACAGGGGGCCTTTAACTATGGCTACACCTTC
TRBV5-1	TRBD2	NA	TRBJ2-3	CSSGTSIQSDTQYF	TGCTCCAGCGGGACTAGCATCCAGTCGGATACGCAGTATTTT
TRBV28	NA	many	TRBJ1-2	CASTSRARGYTF	TGTGCCAGCACCTCCAGGGCCCGGGGCTACACCTTC
TRBV27	TRBD1	many	TRBJ1-1	CASSTRQGERTEAFF	TGTGCCAGCAGCACTCGACAGGGTGAAAGGACTGAAGCTTTCTTT
TRBV6-1	TRBD2	NA	TRBJ2-1	CASGLADYNEQFF	TGTGCCAGCGGACTAGCGGACTACAATGAGCAGTTCTTC
TRBV10-3	TRBD2	NA	TRBJ2-2	CAISAGLANTGGLFF	TGTGCCATCAGTGCGGGACTAGCGAACACCGGGGGGCTGTTTTTT
TRBV20-1	NA	many	TRBJ2-5	CSASRAERETQYF	TGCAGTGCTAGTCGGGCGGAAAGGGAGACCCAGTACTTC
TRBV19	TRBD1	NA	TRBJ2-5	CASSAQGVGETQYF	TGTGCCAGTAGTGCACAGGGGGTCGGGGAGACCCAGTACTTC
TRBV6-2/TRBV6-3	TRBD2	many	TRBJ2-1	CASSSSGMRNEQFF	TGTGCCAGCAGTTCTAGCGGGATGAGGAATGAGCAGTTCTTC
TRBV20-1	NA	many	TRBJ2-7	CSASGEGLTYEQYF	TGCAGTGCTAGTGGTGAGGGTCTGACCTACGAGCAGTACTTC
TRBV7-9	NA	many	TRBJ2-1	CASSLVSRDEQFF	TGTGCCAGCAGCTTAGTTAGCCGCGATGAGCAGTTCTTC
TRBV29-1	TRBD1	NA	TRBJ1-1	CSVRRQGGTEAFF	TGCAGCGTGAGAAGACAGGGCGGGACTGAAGCTTTCTTT
TRBV12-3/TRBV12-4	TRBD1	many	TRBJ2-7	CASSLKGQGDQYF	TGTGCCAGCAGTTTAAAGGGACAGGGCGATCAGTACTTC
TRBV24-1	NA	NA	TRBJ2-1	CATSDFQSYNEQFF	TGTGCCACCAGTGATTTTCAGAGTTACAATGAGCAGTTCTTC
TRBV28	NA	NA	TRBJ2-7	CASSPPSGKQYF	TGTGCCAGCAGTCCTCCCTCCGGGAAGCAGTACTTC
TRBV10-3	TRBD1	many	TRBJ2-7	CAISPGTGGYEQYF	TGTGCCATCAGTCCCGGGACAGGGGGCTACGAGCAGTACTTC
TRBV27	TRBD2	many	TRBJ2-7	CASSLQREDTYEQYF	TGTGCCAGCAGTTTACAGCGGGAGGATACCTACGAGCAGTACTTC
TRBV28	NA	many	TRBJ2-5	CASSGAQETQYF	TGTGCCAGCTCCGGGGCCCAAGAGACCCAGTACTTC
TRBV20-1	NA	many	TRBJ2-1	CSARMGRSSYNEQFF	TGCAGTGCTAGGATGGGGAGAAGCTCCTACAATGAGCAGTTCTTC
TRBV28	NA	many	TRBJ1-1	CASISVNTEAFF	TGTGCCAGCATTAGTGTGAACACTGAAGCTTTCTTT
TRBV28	TRBD2	once	TRBJ2-2	CASRGRLAGETGELFF	TGTGCCAGCAGGGGTCGACTAGCGGGAGAAACCGGGGAGCTGTTTTTT
TRBV29-1	TRBD1	few	TRBJ1-1	CSVAGTGGGLGSEAFF	TGCAGCGTTGCTGGGACAGGGGGGGGTCTAGGCTCTGAAGCTTTCTTT
TRBV30	NA	NA	TRBJ2-1	CAWSVPVGFLEQFF	TGTGCCTGGAGTGTACCGGTCGGGTTTCTAGAGCAGTTCTTC
TRBV29-1	NA	NA	TRBJ2-3	CSVYGGMTDTQYF	TGCAGCGTTTACGGGGGTATGACAGATACGCAGTATTTT
TRBV6-2/TRBV6-3	TRBD2	NA	TRBJ2-7	CASSPVRLAGGYYEQYF	TGTGCCAGCAGCCCCGTCAGACTAGCGGGAGGATACTACGAGCAGTACTTC
TRBV9	TRBD2	once	TRBJ2-5	CASSVRVGGETQYF	TGTGCCAGCAGCGTTCGCGTGGGGGGGGAGACCCAGTACTTC
TRBV28	NA	many	TRBJ1-1	CAFSGQMNTEAFF	TGTGCCTTCTCTGGACAGATGAACACTGAAGCTTTCTTT
TRBV5-1	TRBD2	many	TRBJ2-5	CASSLRTSEWETQYF	TGCGCCAGCAGCTTGAGGACTAGCGAGTGGGAGACCCAGTACTTC
TRBV9	TRBD2	NA	TRBJ2-1	CASSVGGGRMGEQFF	TGTGCCAGCAGCGTAGGTGGCGGGAGGATGGGTGAGCAGTTCTTC
TRBV12-3/TRBV12-4	NA	NA	TRBJ2-2	CASRRQIDTGELFF	TGTGCCAGCAGGCGACAGATTGACACCGGGGAGCTGTTTTTT
TRBV18	NA	many	TRBJ2-5	CASSPRGTETQYF	TGTGCCAGCTCACCAAGGGGGACGGAGACCCAGTACTTC
TRBV7-9	TRBD1	many	TRBJ2-5	CASVDRGRGLRETQYF	TGTGCCAGTGTGGACAGGGGACGGGGTTTGCGAGAGACCCAGTACTTC
TRBV28	NA	few	TRBJ1-3	CASSLTGNSGNTIYF	TGTGCCAGCAGTTTGACCGGAAACTCTGGAAACACCATATATTTT